This T cell receptor beta chain is drawn from a study of T cell repertoires in cytomegalovirus infection. As for the study in general: Peptides in the study included HLA-C-restricted and HLA-B-restricted CMV epitopes. Evidence of both CMV infection and a matching HLA type came from public TCR beta signatures. Study results and limitations: HLA-C-restricted CMV clonotypes gave the most frequent clonotype in two of eight donors.

About this clonotype: Its cognate antigen is unknown.

MiXCR was run by TCRdb on the reads, yielding one entry per CDR3 protein. The sample contains 450,000 to 600,000 distinct CDR3 sequences, roughly 43% of which appear only once. CDR1 is SEHNR, CDR2 FQNEAQ, per germline (reference sequence). Trimming stripped 5 bases from V and 2 bases from J, with 14 bases between. The CDR3 has 15 amino acids. The J gene is TRBJ2-3, the V gene TRBV7-9; TRBD2 might be the D (6 bases). Sequences were derived from cultured PBMCs, sampled from culture after CMV antigen stimulation. The sequence came from a human donor in good health (CMV status not recorded). Some clones in this sample may be carry-over from other donors' samples. CDR3 bases: TGTGCCAGCAGCCAGTCGGCGGGACCCACAGATACGCAGTATTTT. It codes for CASSQSAGPTDTQYF.